This T cell receptor beta chain was captured in a study of blood T cell repertoires in COVID-19. The method was immunoSEQ multiplex PCR; TCRdb's version includes in-frame clones alone and lacks a portion of them. The sample lists approximately 260,000 clones, roughly 85% seen once, with 3.5% to 5.5% in the top ten. This CDR3 is 13 amino acids long. Germline V CDR1 and CDR2: MNHEY, SVGAGI. Trimming removed 5 bases from V and 7 bases from J, with 14 bases in between. This sequence joins TRBV6-5 and TRBJ1-2; D remains unclear. Specimen: peripheral blood. The sequence was collected from a man between 60 and 70 years old who had recovered from COVID-19. DNA of the CDR3: TGTGCCAGCAGTCAACGAGGGTTGACTGGCTACACCTTC. Its translation is CASSQRGLTGYTF.